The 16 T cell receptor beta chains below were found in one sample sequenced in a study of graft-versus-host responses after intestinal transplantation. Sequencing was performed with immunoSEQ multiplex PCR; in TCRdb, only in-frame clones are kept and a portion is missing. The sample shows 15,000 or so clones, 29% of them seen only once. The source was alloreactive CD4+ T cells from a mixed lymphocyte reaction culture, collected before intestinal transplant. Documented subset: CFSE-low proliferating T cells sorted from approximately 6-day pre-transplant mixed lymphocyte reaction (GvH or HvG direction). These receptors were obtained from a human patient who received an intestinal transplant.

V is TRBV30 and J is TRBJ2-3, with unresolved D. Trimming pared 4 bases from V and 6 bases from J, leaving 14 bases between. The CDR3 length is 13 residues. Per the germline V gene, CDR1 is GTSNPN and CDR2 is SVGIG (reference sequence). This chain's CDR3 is CAWNAKLWDTQYF. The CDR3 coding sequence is TGTGCCTGGAATGCGAAATTGTGGGATACGCAGTATTTT.

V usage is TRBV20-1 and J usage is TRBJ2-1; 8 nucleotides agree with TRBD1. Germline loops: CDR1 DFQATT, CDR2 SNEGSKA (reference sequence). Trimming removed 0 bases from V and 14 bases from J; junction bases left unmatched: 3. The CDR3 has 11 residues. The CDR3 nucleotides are TGCAGTGCTAGAGATAGGACAGGGAAGTTCTTC. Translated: CSARDRTGKFF.

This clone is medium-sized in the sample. CDR3 in amino acids: CASSEQTVSSYEQYF. The CDR3 DNA reads TGTGCCAGCAGTGAACAGACTGTTAGCTCCTACGAGCAGTACTTC. The chain has TRBV6-1 and TRBJ2-7, with D hard to call. This CDR3 has 15 residues. V was pared by 2 bases and J by 0 bases, with 11 bases between. Germline CDR1 reads MNHNS; CDR2 reads SASEGT.

This chain's CDR3 is CAWSPQGTQPQHF. CDR3 coding DNA: TGTGCCTGGAGTCCCCAGGGGACCCAGCCCCAGCATTTT. The chain uses TRBV30 and TRBJ1-5, with TRBD1 as a possible D gene (6 bases). V dropped 2 bases and J dropped 7 bases, with 12 bases sitting between them. CDR1 GTSNPN and CDR2 SVGIG come from the germline V gene (reference sequence). CDR3 length equals 13 residues. The full variable domain, completed using reference TRBV30 and TRBJ1-5, is SQTIHQWPATLVQPVGSPLSLECTVEGTSNPNLYWYRQAAGRGLQLLFYSVGIGQISSEVPQNLSASRPQDRQFILSSKKLLLSDSGFYLCAWSPQGTQPQHFGDGTRLSIL.

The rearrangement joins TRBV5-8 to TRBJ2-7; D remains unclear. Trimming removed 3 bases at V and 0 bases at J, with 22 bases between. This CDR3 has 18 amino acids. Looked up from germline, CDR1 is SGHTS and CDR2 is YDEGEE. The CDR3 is CASSSSGRSPLSSYEQYF. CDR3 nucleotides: TGTGCCAGCAGCTCCTCTGGCAGGTCCCCCCTCAGCTCCTACGAGCAGTACTTC. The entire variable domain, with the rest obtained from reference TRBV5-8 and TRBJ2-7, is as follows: EAGVTQSPTHLIKTRGQQATLRCSPISGHTSVYWYQQALGLGLQFLLWYDEGEERNRGNFPPRFSGRQFPNYSSELNVNALELEDSALYLCASSSSGRSPLSSYEQYFGPGTRLTVT.

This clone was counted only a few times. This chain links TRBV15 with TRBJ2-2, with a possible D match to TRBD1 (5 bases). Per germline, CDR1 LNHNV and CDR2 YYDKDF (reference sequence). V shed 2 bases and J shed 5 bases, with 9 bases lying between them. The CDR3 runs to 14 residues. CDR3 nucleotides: TGTGCCACCAGCAGAAAAGGGGATACCGGGGAGCTGTTTTTT. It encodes CATSRKGDTGELFF.

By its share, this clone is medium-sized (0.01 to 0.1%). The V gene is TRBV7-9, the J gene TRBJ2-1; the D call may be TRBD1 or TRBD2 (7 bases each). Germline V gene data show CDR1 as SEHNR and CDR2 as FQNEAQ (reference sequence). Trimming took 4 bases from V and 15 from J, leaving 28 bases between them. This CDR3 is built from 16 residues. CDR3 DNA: TGTGCCAGCAGCTCGACTTCCCAGGGGGGGATTGGGATTCGGTTCTTC. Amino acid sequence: CASSSTSQGGIGIRFF.

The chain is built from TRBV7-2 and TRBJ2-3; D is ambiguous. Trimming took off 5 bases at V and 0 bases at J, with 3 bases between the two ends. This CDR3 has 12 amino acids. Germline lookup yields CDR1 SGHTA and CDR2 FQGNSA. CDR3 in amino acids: CASSPSTDTQYF. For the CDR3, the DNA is TGTGCCAGCAGCCCAAGCACAGATACGCAGTATTTT.

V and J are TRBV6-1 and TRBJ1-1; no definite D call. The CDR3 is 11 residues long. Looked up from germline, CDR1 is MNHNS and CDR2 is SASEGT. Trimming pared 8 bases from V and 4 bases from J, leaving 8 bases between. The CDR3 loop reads CASGRGTEAFF. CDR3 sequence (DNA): TGTGCCAGCGGAAGAGGCACTGAAGCTTTCTTT.

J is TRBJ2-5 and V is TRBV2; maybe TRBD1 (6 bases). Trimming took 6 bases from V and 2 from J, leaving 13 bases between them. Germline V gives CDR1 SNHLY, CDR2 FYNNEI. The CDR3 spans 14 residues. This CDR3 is CASRRDRMQETQYF. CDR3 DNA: TGTGCCAGCAGGAGAGACAGGATGCAAGAGACCCAGTACTTC. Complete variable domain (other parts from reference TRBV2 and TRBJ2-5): EPEVTQTPSHQVTQMGQEVILRCVPISNHLYFYWYRQILGQKVEFLVSFYNNEISEKSEIFDDQFSVERPDGSNFTLKIRSTKLEDSAMYFCASRRDRMQETQYFGPGTRLLVL.

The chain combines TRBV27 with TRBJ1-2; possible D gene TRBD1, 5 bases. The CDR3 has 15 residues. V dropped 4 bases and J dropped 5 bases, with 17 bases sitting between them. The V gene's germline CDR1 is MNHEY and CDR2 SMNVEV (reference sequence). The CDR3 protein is CASSSLSQVRYGYTF. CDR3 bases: TGTGCCAGCAGTTCCCTCTCACAGGTCCGTTATGGCTACACCTTC.

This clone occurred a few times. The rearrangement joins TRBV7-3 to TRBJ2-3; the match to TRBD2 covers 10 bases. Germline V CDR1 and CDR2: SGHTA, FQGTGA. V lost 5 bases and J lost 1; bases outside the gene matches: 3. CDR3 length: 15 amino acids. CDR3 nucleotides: TGTGCCAGCAGCCTAGCGGGAGACGGCACAGATACGCAGTATTTT. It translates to CASSLAGDGTDTQYF.

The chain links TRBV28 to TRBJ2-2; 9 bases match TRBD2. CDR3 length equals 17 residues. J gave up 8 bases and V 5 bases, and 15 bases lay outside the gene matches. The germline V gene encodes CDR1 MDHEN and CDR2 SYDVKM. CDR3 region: CASSAGTSRTSAGELFF. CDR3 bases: TGTGCCAGCAGTGCGGGGACTAGCAGAACTTCTGCGGGGGAGCTGTTTTTT.

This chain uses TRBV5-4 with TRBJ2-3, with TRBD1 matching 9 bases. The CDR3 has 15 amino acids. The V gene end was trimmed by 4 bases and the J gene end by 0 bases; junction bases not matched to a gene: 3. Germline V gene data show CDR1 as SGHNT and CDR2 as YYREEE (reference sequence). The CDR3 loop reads CASSQQGASTDTQYF. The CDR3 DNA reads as TGTGCCAGCAGCCAACAGGGGGCTAGCACAGATACGCAGTATTTT.

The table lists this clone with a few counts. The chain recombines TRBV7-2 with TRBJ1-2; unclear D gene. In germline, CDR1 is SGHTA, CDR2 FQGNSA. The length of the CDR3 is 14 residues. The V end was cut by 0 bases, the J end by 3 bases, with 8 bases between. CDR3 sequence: CASSLAAEDYGYTF. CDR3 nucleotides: TGTGCCAGCAGCTTAGCAGCGGAAGACTATGGCTACACCTTC.

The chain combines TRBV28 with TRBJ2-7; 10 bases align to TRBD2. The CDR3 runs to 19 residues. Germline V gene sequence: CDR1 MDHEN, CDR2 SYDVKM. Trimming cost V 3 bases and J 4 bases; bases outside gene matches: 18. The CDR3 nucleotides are TGTGCCAGCAGTTTCGAATGGCGAGCGGGAGGGCGAGTGGAATACGAGCAGTACTTC. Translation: CASSFEWRAGGRVEYEQYF.